The 14 T cell receptor beta chains below all came from one sample that was sequenced in a study of blood T cell repertoires in COVID-19. TCRdb keeps only in-frame clones here, not all; method: immunoSEQ multiplex PCR. The sample consists of about 97,000 clones, 80% to 95% of them appearing once. The specimen was peripheral blood. The receptors were gathered from a woman aged 45 to 65 with COVID-19, enrolled during active disease.

This chain connects TRBV2 to TRBJ2-7; D might be TRBD2 (7 bases). V was clipped by 6 bases and J by 7 bases, with 16 bases between them. Germline CDR1 is SNHLY and CDR2 is FYNNEI. The CDR3 has 13 amino acids. The CDR3 sequence: CASRPGGRGEQYF. The CDR3 DNA reads TGTGCCAGCAGACCCGGGGGGCGCGGGGAGCAGTACTTC.

This clone was seen a few times. V is TRBV29-1 and J is TRBJ2-2; D is possibly TRBD1 (6 bases). The CDR3 totals 14 residues. Deletions cut 3 bases from V and 6 bases from J, with 14 bases between. The germline CDR1 and CDR2 sequences are SQVTM and ANQGSEA. CDR3 amino acids: CSVDVQGMAGELFF. The CDR3 nucleotides read TGCAGCGTTGACGTCCAGGGGATGGCCGGGGAGCTGTTTTTT.

This chain joins TRBV10-1 and TRBJ2-1; 9 nucleotides line up with TRBD2. Germline V gene sequence: CDR1 WNHNN, CDR2 SYGVQD (reference sequence). The V segment lost 3 bases and the J segment 5 bases; nucleotides outside the gene matches: 5. The CDR3 is 15 amino acids. This CDR3 is CASSDPAGGHNEQFF. The CDR3 DNA reads as TGCGCCAGCAGTGATCCAGCGGGGGGCCACAATGAGCAGTTCTTC.

V and J are TRBV7-8 and TRBJ1-5; D perhaps matches TRBD1 (6 bases). CDR3 length equals 14 residues. Germline lookup yields CDR1 SGHVS and CDR2 FQNEAQ. V dropped 4 bases and J dropped 9 bases, with 16 bases sitting between them. Written as DNA, the CDR3 is TGTGCCAGCAGCTCGAGACAGGCCCTTTGGCCCCAGCATTTT. Its protein product is CASSSRQALWPQHF. Full variable domain (outside the CDR3, taken from reference TRBV7-8 and TRBJ1-5): GAGVSQSPRYKVAKRGQDVALRCDPISGHVSLFWYQQALGQGPEFLTYFQNEAQLDKSGLPSDRFFAERPEGSVSTLKIQRTQQEDSAVYLCASSSRQALWPQHFGDGTRLSIL.

V gene TRBV11-2 combines with J gene TRBJ2-2; 8 bases fit TRBD1. V lost 8 bases to trimming and J lost 7 bases; unmatched junction nucleotides: 12. The CDR3 totals 15 residues. Germline loops: CDR1 SGHAT, CDR2 FQNNGV. CDR3 coding DNA: TGTGCCAGCGGAATTACCAGGGGGCAGGACGGGGAGCTGTTTTTT. It translates to CASGITRGQDGELFF.

The CDR3 reads CATSSGGQETQYF. The CDR3, as DNA: TGTGCCACCTCTAGCGGGGGGCAAGAGACCCAGTACTTC. The rearrangement uses TRBV24-1 and TRBJ2-5; 11 bases are shared with TRBD2. The CDR3 sequence is 13 residues long. Unmatched junction bases numbered 1, after V lost 9 bases and J lost 2 bases. Germline V lookup: CDR1 KGHDR, CDR2 SFDVKD.

The chain is built from TRBV20-1 and TRBJ2-7, with unresolved D. The CDR3 consists of 10 residues. The ends were cut back, 4 bases at V and 3 bases at J, with 4 bases in the middle. In germline, CDR1 is DFQATT, CDR2 SNEGSKA (reference sequence). The chain's CDR3 is CSANSYEQYV. As DNA, the CDR3 is TGCAGTGCTAACAGCTACGAGCAGTACGTC.

This clone is a singleton in its sample. The genes are TRBV5-6 and TRBJ2-1; no reliable D call. This CDR3 contains 17 residues. Germline V CDR1 and CDR2: SGHDT, YYEEEE. V was trimmed by 0 bases and J by 0 bases, leaving 13 bases between them. The CDR3 region is CASSLGRKTSSYNEQFF. The DNA for the CDR3 is TGTGCCAGCAGCTTGGGGCGGAAAACCAGCTCCTACAATGAGCAGTTCTTC. Drawing the rest from reference TRBV5-6 and TRBJ2-1, the complete variable domain is DAGVTQSPTHLIKTRGQQVTLRCSPKSGHDTVSWYQQALGQGPQFIFQYYEEEERQRGNFPDRFSGHQFPNYSSELNVNALLLGDSALYLCASSLGRKTSSYNEQFFGPGTRLTVL.

V is TRBV19 and J is TRBJ1-2; possibly TRBD1 for D (5 bases). Trimming removed 10 bases at V and 6 bases at J, with 21 bases between. This CDR3 comprises 14 residues. CDR1 is LNHDA, CDR2 SQIVND, per germline (reference sequence). CDR3 protein: CATLNRGGFDGYTF. The CDR3 nucleotides are TGTGCCACCCTCAATCGGGGGGGTTTCGATGGCTACACCTTC.

The chain joins TRBV11-3 to TRBJ2-1; 7 bases match TRBD1. The germline V gene encodes CDR1 SGHNT and CDR2 YENEEA. After removal of 4 bases from V and 7 bases from J, the junction contained 7 bases not matched to a gene. The CDR3 has 14 residues. CDR3 bases: TGTGCCAGCAGCTCGAGAGACAGGGCAAATGAGCAGTTCTTC. Its translation is CASSSRDRANEQFF.

V usage is TRBV7-2 and J usage is TRBJ1-2; D is perhaps TRBD1 (5 bases). V was pared by 6 bases and J by 4 bases, with 15 bases between. The CDR3 has 14 residues. The V gene's germline CDR1 is SGHTA and CDR2 FQGNSA. CDR3 DNA sequence: TGTGCCAGCAGTACCTCAGGGAAGGGCTATGGCTACACCTTC. Translating gives CASSTSGKGYGYTF.

V gene TRBV5-4 combines with J gene TRBJ1-2; 8 positions agree with TRBD1. Germline CDR1 SGHNT, CDR2 YYREEE (reference sequence). The V segment lost 4 bases and the J segment 4 bases; nucleotides outside the gene matches: 3. The CDR3 is 13 residues long. DNA of the CDR3: TGTGCCAGCAGCATTACAGGGGGCTATGGCTACACCTTC. It is translated as CASSITGGYGYTF.

The CDR3 DNA reads as TGTGCCAGCAGCGCAGGACAGAACACTGAAGCTTTCTTT. Its protein product is CASSAGQNTEAFF. J is TRBJ1-1 and V is TRBV5-4, with D maybe TRBD1 (5 bases). Germline V CDR1 and CDR2: SGHNT, YYREEE (reference sequence). V dropped 4 bases and J dropped 1 base, with 8 bases sitting between them. The CDR3 sequence is 13 residues long. Full variable domain (remainder filled in from reference TRBV5-4 and TRBJ1-1): ETGVTQSPTHLIKTRGQQVTLRCSSQSGHNTVSWYQQALGQGPQFIFQYYREEENGRGNFPPRFSGLQFPNYSSELNVNALELDDSALYLCASSAGQNTEAFFGQGTRLTVV.

The CDR3 protein is CASSLELGAAGELFF. In DNA, the CDR3 is TGTGCCAGCAGCTTGGAATTGGGGGCCGCCGGGGAGCTGTTTTTT. The chain combines TRBV5-4 with TRBJ2-2, with D perhaps matching TRBD1 (6 bases). Germline V gives CDR1 SGHNT, CDR2 YYREEE (reference sequence). The CDR3 is 15 residues long. Trimming stripped 0 bases from V and 6 bases from J, with 12 bases between.